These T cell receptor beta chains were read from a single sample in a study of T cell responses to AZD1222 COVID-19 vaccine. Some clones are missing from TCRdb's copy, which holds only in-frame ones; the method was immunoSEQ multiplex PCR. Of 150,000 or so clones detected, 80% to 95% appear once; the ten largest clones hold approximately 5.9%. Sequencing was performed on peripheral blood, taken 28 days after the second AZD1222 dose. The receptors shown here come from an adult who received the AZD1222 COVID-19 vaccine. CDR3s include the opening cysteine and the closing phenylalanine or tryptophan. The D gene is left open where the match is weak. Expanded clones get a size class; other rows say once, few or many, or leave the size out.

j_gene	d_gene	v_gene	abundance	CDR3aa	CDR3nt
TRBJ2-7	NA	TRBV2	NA	CASSERARAYEQYF	TGTGCCAGCAGTGAGAGAGCCAGGGCCTACGAGCAGTACTTC
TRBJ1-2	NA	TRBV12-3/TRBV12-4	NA	CASRRGSNYGYTF	TGTGCCAGCCGGAGGGGTAGTAACTATGGCTACACCTTC
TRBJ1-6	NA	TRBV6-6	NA	CASSPQGTYGSPLHF	TGTGCCAGCAGTCCCCAGGGGACCTATGGTTCACCCCTCCACTTT
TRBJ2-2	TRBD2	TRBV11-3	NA	CASSRRVAGNTGELFF	TGTGCCAGCAGCCGCCGGGTAGCGGGGAACACCGGGGAGCTGTTTTTT
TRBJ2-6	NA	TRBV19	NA	CASSIPHSGANVLTF	TGTGCCAGTAGTATTCCGCACTCTGGGGCCAACGTCCTGACTTTC
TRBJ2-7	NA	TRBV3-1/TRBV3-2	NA	CASSIGGYEQYF	TGTGCCAGCAGCATCGGGGGCTACGAGCAGTACTTC
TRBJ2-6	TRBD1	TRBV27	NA	CASSPYRDRGLAGANVLTF	TGTGCCAGCAGTCCCTACCGGGACAGGGGGCTCGCTGGGGCCAACGTCCTGACTTTC
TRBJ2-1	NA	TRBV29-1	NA	CSVAGRDEQFF	TGCAGCGTGGCCGGCCGGGATGAGCAGTTCTTC
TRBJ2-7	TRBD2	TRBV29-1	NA	CSAALAGGSEQYF	TGCAGCGCTGCCCTAGCGGGAGGCTCCGAGCAGTACTTC
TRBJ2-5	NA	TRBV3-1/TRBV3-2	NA	CASSSGPQETQYF	TGTGCCAGCAGCTCGGGCCCCCAAGAGACCCAGTACTTC
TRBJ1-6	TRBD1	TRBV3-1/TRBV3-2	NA	CASSLGGGGHYSSYNSPLHF	TGTGCCAGCAGCCTCGGTGGAGGGGGCCACTACAGCTCCTATAATTCACCCCTCCACTTT
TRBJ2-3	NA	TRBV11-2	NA	CASSLDTQGGSDTQYF	TGTGCCAGCAGCTTAGATACCCAGGGGGGGAGTGATACGCAGTATTTT
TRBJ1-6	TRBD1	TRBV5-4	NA	CASSYGQDSYNSPLHF	TGTGCCAGCAGCTACGGACAGGACTCCTATAATTCACCCCTCCACTTT
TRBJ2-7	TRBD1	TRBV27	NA	CASSLSSGQGQHEQYF	TGTGCCAGCAGTTTATCGTCGGGACAGGGTCAGCACGAGCAGTACTTC
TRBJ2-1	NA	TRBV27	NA	CASSRDGSYNEQFF	TGTGCCAGCAGCCGGGACGGCTCCTACAATGAGCAGTTCTTC
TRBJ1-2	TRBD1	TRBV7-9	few	CASIPQGTANYGYTF	TGTGCCAGCATCCCCCAGGGGACAGCAAACTATGGCTACACCTTC
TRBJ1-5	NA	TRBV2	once	CASNPGPNQPQHF	TGTGCCAGCAATCCGGGGCCCAATCAGCCCCAGCATTTT
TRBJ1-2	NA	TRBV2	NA	CASSPIAAGSYTF	TGTGCCAGCAGCCCTATAGCCGCGGGGAGCTACACCTTC
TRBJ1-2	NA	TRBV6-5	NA	CASRTSGAGSNGYTF	TGTGCCAGCAGAACCTCTGGGGCAGGTTCGAATGGCTACACCTTC
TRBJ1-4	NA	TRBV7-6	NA	CASSFNGVNEKLFF	TGTGCCAGCAGCTTCAACGGGGTGAATGAAAAACTGTTTTTT
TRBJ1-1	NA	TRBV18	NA	CASSTTANTEAFF	TGTGCCAGCTCCACCACGGCCAACACTGAAGCTTTCTTT
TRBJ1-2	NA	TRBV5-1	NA	CASSPQGANYGYTF	TGCGCCAGCAGCCCACAGGGAGCTAACTATGGCTACACCTTC
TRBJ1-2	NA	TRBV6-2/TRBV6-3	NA	CASSLTQGQGYTF	TGTGCCAGCAGTTTAACCCAGGGACAAGGCTACACCTTC
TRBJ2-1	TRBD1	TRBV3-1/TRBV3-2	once	CASRSGTGTNEQFF	TGTGCCAGCAGATCCGGGACAGGGACCAATGAGCAGTTCTTC
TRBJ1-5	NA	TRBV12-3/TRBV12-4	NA	CASSLGAGPQHF	TGTGCCAGCAGTCTAGGGGCAGGCCCCCAGCATTTT
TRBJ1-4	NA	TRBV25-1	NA	CASSEVRGLGTNEKLFF	TGTGCCAGCAGTGAGGTGCGGGGGCTGGGGACGAATGAAAAACTGTTTTTT
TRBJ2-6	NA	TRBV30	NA	CAWSASGANVLTF	TGTGCCTGGAGTGCGAGTGGGGCCAACGTCCTGACTTTC
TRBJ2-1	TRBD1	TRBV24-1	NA	CATSRQGRGYNEQFF	TGTGCCACCAGTCGACAGGGAAGGGGCTACAATGAGCAGTTCTTC
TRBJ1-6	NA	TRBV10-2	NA	CASSEQGNSPLHF	TGCGCCAGCAGTGAACAGGGAAATTCACCCCTCCACTTT
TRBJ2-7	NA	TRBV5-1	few	CASSSGTQYEQYF	TGCGCCAGCAGCTCCGGGACTCAATACGAGCAGTACTTC
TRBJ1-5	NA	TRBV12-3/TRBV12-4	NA	CASQQGGNQPQHF	TGTGCCAGCCAACAGGGTGGCAATCAGCCCCAGCATTTT
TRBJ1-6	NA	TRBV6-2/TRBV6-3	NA	CASSDRPTPPNSPLHF	TGTGCCAGCAGTGACCGTCCAACGCCCCCTAATTCACCCCTCCACTTT
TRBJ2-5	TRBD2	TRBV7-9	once	CASSFVSGSHAGETQYF	TGTGCCAGCAGCTTCGTTAGCGGGAGCCACGCTGGAGAGACCCAGTACTTC
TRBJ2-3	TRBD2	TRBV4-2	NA	CASSSHLAGGQDTQYF	TGTGCCAGCAGCTCGCACTTAGCGGGGGGGCAAGATACGCAGTATTTT
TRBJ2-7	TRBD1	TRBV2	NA	CASWTGLSYEQYF	TGTGCCAGCTGGACAGGCCTTTCCTACGAGCAGTACTTC
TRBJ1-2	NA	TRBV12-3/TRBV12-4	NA	CASMQGGYGYTF	TGTGCCAGCATGCAGGGTGGATATGGCTACACCTTC
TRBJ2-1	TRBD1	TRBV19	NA	CASRVIGTAYNEQFF	TGTGCCAGTAGGGTCATCGGGACAGCCTACAATGAGCAGTTCTTC
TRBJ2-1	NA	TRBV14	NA	CASSLQGGGVNEQFF	TGTGCCAGCAGCCTACAGGGCGGTGGGGTAAATGAGCAGTTCTTC
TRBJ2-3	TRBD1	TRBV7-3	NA	CASSLIGQGSADTQYF	TGTGCCAGCAGCCTAATCGGACAGGGAAGCGCAGATACGCAGTATTTT
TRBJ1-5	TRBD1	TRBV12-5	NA	CASGLFPGQGISNQPQHF	TGTGCTAGTGGTTTGTTTCCGGGACAGGGAATTAGCAATCAGCCCCAGCATTTT
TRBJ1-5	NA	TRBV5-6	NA	CASSTKQEPNQPQHF	TGTGCCAGCAGCACAAAACAGGAGCCAAATCAGCCCCAGCATTTT
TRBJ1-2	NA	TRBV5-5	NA	CASSLQGSEGYTF	TGTGCCAGCAGCTTGCAGGGGTCGGAGGGCTACACCTTC